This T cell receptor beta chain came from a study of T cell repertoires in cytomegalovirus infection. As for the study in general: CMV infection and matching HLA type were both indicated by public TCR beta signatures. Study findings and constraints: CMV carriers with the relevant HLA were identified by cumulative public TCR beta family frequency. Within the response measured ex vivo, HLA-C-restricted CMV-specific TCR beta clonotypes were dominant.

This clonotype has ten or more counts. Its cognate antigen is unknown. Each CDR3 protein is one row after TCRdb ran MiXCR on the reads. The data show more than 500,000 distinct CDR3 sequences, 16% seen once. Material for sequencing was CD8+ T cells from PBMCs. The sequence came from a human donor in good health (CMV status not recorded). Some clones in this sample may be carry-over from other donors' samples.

The CDR3 DNA reads as TGTGCCAGCACCCCCCGACCGGGACTAGCTTATGAGCAGTTCTTC. This translates into CASTPRPGLAYEQFF. V is TRBV12-3 or TRBV12-4 and J is TRBJ2-1, with 9 bases identical to TRBD2. This CDR3 region has 15 residues. V lost 7 bases, J lost 8 bases, and 12 bases stayed unmatched.